These 2 T cell receptor beta chains share one sample of origin, sequenced in a study of T cell repertoires in cytomegalovirus infection. From the reads, TCRdb called clonotypes with MiXCR, one entry per CDR3 protein. The sample consists of fewer than 1,000,000 distinct CDR3 sequences, more than 25% of them appearing once. These receptors have no known antigen. The specimen was cultured CD8+ T cells from PBMCs, collected from culture after CMV antigen stimulation. These receptors all come from a human donor in good health (CMV status not recorded). Some clones in this sample may be carry-over from other donors' samples.

At least ten counts were recorded for this clonotype. The chain carries TRBV7-2 and TRBJ1-1; D is perhaps TRBD1 (6 bases). The germline CDR1 and CDR2 sequences are SGHTA and FQGNSA. The CDR3 runs 14 residues. Between the trimmed V and J ends, which lost 7 bases and 5 bases, there was a span of 17 bases. The CDR3 protein is CASIKIGGGTEAFF. Here the CDR3 DNA reads TGTGCCAGCATCAAGATAGGGGGTGGAACTGAAGCTTTCTTT.

The table lists this clonotype with many counts. The chain combines TRBV11-1 with TRBJ2-7; 10 nucleotides agree with TRBD1. Germline V gives CDR1 SGHAT, CDR2 FQDESV (reference sequence). This CDR3 is built from 14 residues. J lost 3 bases, V lost 3 bases, and 2 bases had no gene match. The CDR3 coding sequence is TGTGCCAGCAGCTTCCGGGACAGGGGCTACGAGCAGTACTTC. Residues: CASSFRDRGYEQYF.